This T cell receptor beta chain was obtained from a study of T cells in tumors after PD-1 blockade. Study-wide background: Either cemiplimab 350 mg every 2 weeks or pembrolizumab 200 mg every 3 weeks was given. Blood samples averaged around 110,000 templates (range 24,679-257,772) and approximately 37,000 unique clonotypes.

Germline loops: CDR1 MNHEY, CDR2 SMNVEV (reference sequence). This CDR3 spans 13 amino acids. Trimming removed 2 bases from V and 6 bases from J, with 8 bases in between. Study observations and caveats: About 41% of tumor TCR clonotypes were also found in blood.

The repertoire was sequenced with immunoSEQ multiplex PCR; TCRdb's copy has only in-frame clones and lacks some. Here the sample spans approximately 45,000 clones, approximately 79% being singletons. This clone was counted between two and nine times. The antigen is not known. The starting material was PBMCs, obtained before anti-PD-1 therapy. The rearrangement joins TRBV27 to TRBJ2-1; D uncertain. The sequence came from a human donor with advanced basal cell or squamous cell carcinoma (not recorded which). CDR3 bases: TGTGCCAGCAGTTTAGGGATGGGCAATGAGCAGTTCTTC. Translating gives CASSLGMGNEQFF.